A selection of T cell receptor beta chains follows, all from one sample in a study of cytomegalovirus exposure and HLA in healthy donors. Profiled with immunoSEQ multiplex PCR; TCRdb holds only in-frame clones, not every one. Among about 80,000 clones, 60% to 80% were seen once, and the ten largest hold 7% to 9%. Sequences were obtained from PBMCs. Receptor source: a woman aged 40 to 49 in good health and CMV-seronegative. The CDR3 runs from the conserved cysteine through the conserved F or W. Each record gives: clone size, J gene, D gene, V gene, CDR3 DNA, CDR3 protein. A D gene is named only where the DNA matches it firmly. Clone size appears in some rows only: once, few, many, or a class for an expanded clone.

>NA|TRBJ2-1|NA|TRBV7-2
TGTGCCAGCAGCGCCCGACAGGTCTTCTACAATGAGCAGTTCTTC
CASSARQVFYNEQFF
>NA|TRBJ1-2|NA|TRBV5-1
TGCGCCAGCAGGGCGGCAGGGGTTGAAGGCTACACCTTC
CASRAAGVEGYTF
>NA|TRBJ1-1|TRBD1|TRBV29-1
TGCAGCGCCTGGACAGGGATCCTTGAAGCTTTCTTT
CSAWTGILEAFF
>NA|TRBJ1-6|NA|TRBV2
TGTGCCAGCAGCCCCCGCAGGGCAGGGAATTCACCCCTCCACTTT
CASSPRRAGNSPLHF
>NA|TRBJ2-3|TRBD2|TRBV27
TGTGCCAGCAGCGAACTAGCGGGAGGGCCTATCGTCACAGATACGCAGTATTTT
CASSELAGGPIVTDTQYF
>NA|TRBJ2-2|NA|TRBV28
TGTGCCAGCAGTACCCGAGGGCGCGTGGACACCGGGGAGCTGTTTTTT
CASSTRGRVDTGELFF
>NA|TRBJ2-7|TRBD2|TRBV5-5
TGTGCCAGCACTATAATAGCGGGAGCCCAGTACGAGCAGTACTTC
CASTIIAGAQYEQYF
>NA|TRBJ2-5|NA|TRBV30
TGTGCCTGGAGTGTTGGGCAAATCCAAGAGACCCAGTACTTC
CAWSVGQIQETQYF
>NA|TRBJ2-1|TRBD2|TRBV9
TGTGCCAGCAGCCCACTAGCGGGAGCTTATGGTGAGCAGTTCTTC
CASSPLAGAYGEQFF
>NA|TRBJ2-7|TRBD2|TRBV18
TGTGCCAGCTCACCACCCGCTAGCGGCTCCTACGAGCAGTACTTC
CASSPPASGSYEQYF
>few|TRBJ1-1|TRBD1|TRBV30
TGTGCCTGGAGCACCGGGACAGGGGACACTGAAGCTTTCTTT
CAWSTGTGDTEAFF
>few|TRBJ2-1|NA|TRBV5-6
TGTGCCAGCAAACCCCTCCACGTCACGGGGCAGTTCTTC
CASKPLHVTGQFF
>NA|TRBJ2-1|TRBD2|TRBV6-4
TGTGCCAGCAGTGACTCCGGGACTAGCGGGTACAATGAGCAGTTCTTC
CASSDSGTSGYNEQFF
>NA|TRBJ2-3|NA|TRBV7-9
TGTGCCAGCGAACGGAGCACAGATACGCAGTATTTT
CASERSTDTQYF
>NA|TRBJ2-7|NA|TRBV2
TGTGCCAGCAGTGAGCGGGACAGCTCCTACGAGCAGTACTTC
CASSERDSSYEQYF
>NA|TRBJ2-7|NA|TRBV29-1
TGCAGCGTTGAAATCGGTAGGGGGGGCGACGAGCAGTACTTC
CSVEIGRGGDEQYF
>once|TRBJ2-3|TRBD2|TRBV19
TGTGCCAGCACCGGGACTAGCGTCGAAGATACGCAGTATTTT
CASTGTSVEDTQYF
>once|TRBJ1-1|NA|TRBV6-1
TGTGCCAGCAGCTTGGGAGGATATGGCACTGAAGCTTTCTTT
CASSLGGYGTEAFF
>NA|TRBJ2-1|TRBD2|TRBV29-1
TGCAGCAAGGCCGGCGGGAGTGGCGATGAGCAGTTCTTC
CSKAGGSGDEQFF
>few|TRBJ1-1|NA|TRBV28
TGTGCCACCACCAGGGCAGGGATTGTAGAAGCTTTCTTT
CATTRAGIVEAFF
>NA|TRBJ1-1|TRBD1|TRBV27
TGTGCCAGCAGTTTAAGGTCGGACAGGGGGCGATCTGAAGCTTTCTTT
CASSLRSDRGRSEAFF
>once|TRBJ2-7|NA|TRBV30
TGTGCCTGGAAGTCGGGGACCTACGAGCAGTACTTC
CAWKSGTYEQYF
>NA|TRBJ2-5|NA|TRBV27
TGTGCCAGCAGTTTGAGTCCGAGCCTCGCAGAGACCCAGTACTTC
CASSLSPSLAETQYF
>NA|TRBJ2-4|NA|TRBV5-6
TGTGCCAGCAGCTTTCGAGAACTAGCCAAAAACATTCAGTACTTC
CASSFRELAKNIQYF
>NA|TRBJ2-1|NA|TRBV4-3
TGCGCCAGCAGCCAATATAGCGACTACAATGAGCAGTTCTTC
CASSQYSDYNEQFF
>once|TRBJ2-3|TRBD2|TRBV10-3
TGTGCCACCCACGGACTAGCGGATACAGATACGCAGTATTTT
CATHGLADTDTQYF
>NA|TRBJ2-7|TRBD2|TRBV11-2
TGTGCCAGCAGCTTAGTGAGCGGGACTCGACGGACTATTTTCTTC
CASSLVSGTRRTIFF
>NA|TRBJ2-5|NA|TRBV19
TGTGCCAGTAGTTTCTCCGCCCAGGGTCCCCAAGAGACCCAGTACTTC
CASSFSAQGPQETQYF
>once|TRBJ2-1|NA|TRBV5-4
TGTGCCAGCAGCTTGGCCGCGGCGGGATTGGGCAATGAGCAGTTCTTC
CASSLAAAGLGNEQFF
>NA|TRBJ2-1|NA|TRBV4-3
TGCGCCAGCAGCCAAGGGGGAGACCCAAATTACAATGAGCAGTTCTTC
CASSQGGDPNYNEQFF
>few|TRBJ2-7|NA|TRBV6-5
TGTGCCAGCAGTTCTCCCCGGTCCCTACGCTACGAGCAGTACTTC
CASSSPRSLRYEQYF
>medium-sized|TRBJ1-1|NA|TRBV30
TGTGCCTGGACAGGGGTAGGGGGAAACACTGAAGCTTTCTTT
CAWTGVGGNTEAFF
>NA|TRBJ2-5|NA|TRBV15
TGTGCCACCAGCAGAGATCGTGGGACTCAAGCGGGCCTAGAGACCCAGTACTTC
CATSRDRGTQAGLETQYF
>NA|TRBJ2-7|NA|TRBV20-1
TGCAGTGCTAGAGATTCGCGCGAGCAGTACTTC
CSARDSREQYF
>medium-sized|TRBJ1-3|TRBD1|TRBV15
TGTGCCACCAGCAGAGAAGGCCCTGACAGGGAGGTTGGAAACACCATATATTTT
CATSREGPDREVGNTIYF
>NA|TRBJ2-7|NA|TRBV6-6
TGTGCCAGCAGTTACTCCCTTTTCTACGAGCAGTACTTC
CASSYSLFYEQYF
>NA|TRBJ1-1|NA|TRBV9
TGTGCCAGCAGTCGTGGGGGGGGTAAAACTGAAGCTTTCTTT
CASSRGGGKTEAFF
>NA|TRBJ1-2|TRBD1|TRBV30
TGTGCCTGGGGAGACAGGGAGGTCTATGGCTACACCTTC
CAWGDREVYGYTF
>once|TRBJ2-1|TRBD2|TRBV29-1
TGCAGCGTTGATTATTCTCGCGGGAGTGTGAGAAATGAGCAGTTCTTC
CSVDYSRGSVRNEQFF
>NA|TRBJ2-1|TRBD2|TRBV5-1
TGCGCCAGCAGCGCGGGACTAGCGGCCAATGAGCAGTTCTTC
CASSAGLAANEQFF